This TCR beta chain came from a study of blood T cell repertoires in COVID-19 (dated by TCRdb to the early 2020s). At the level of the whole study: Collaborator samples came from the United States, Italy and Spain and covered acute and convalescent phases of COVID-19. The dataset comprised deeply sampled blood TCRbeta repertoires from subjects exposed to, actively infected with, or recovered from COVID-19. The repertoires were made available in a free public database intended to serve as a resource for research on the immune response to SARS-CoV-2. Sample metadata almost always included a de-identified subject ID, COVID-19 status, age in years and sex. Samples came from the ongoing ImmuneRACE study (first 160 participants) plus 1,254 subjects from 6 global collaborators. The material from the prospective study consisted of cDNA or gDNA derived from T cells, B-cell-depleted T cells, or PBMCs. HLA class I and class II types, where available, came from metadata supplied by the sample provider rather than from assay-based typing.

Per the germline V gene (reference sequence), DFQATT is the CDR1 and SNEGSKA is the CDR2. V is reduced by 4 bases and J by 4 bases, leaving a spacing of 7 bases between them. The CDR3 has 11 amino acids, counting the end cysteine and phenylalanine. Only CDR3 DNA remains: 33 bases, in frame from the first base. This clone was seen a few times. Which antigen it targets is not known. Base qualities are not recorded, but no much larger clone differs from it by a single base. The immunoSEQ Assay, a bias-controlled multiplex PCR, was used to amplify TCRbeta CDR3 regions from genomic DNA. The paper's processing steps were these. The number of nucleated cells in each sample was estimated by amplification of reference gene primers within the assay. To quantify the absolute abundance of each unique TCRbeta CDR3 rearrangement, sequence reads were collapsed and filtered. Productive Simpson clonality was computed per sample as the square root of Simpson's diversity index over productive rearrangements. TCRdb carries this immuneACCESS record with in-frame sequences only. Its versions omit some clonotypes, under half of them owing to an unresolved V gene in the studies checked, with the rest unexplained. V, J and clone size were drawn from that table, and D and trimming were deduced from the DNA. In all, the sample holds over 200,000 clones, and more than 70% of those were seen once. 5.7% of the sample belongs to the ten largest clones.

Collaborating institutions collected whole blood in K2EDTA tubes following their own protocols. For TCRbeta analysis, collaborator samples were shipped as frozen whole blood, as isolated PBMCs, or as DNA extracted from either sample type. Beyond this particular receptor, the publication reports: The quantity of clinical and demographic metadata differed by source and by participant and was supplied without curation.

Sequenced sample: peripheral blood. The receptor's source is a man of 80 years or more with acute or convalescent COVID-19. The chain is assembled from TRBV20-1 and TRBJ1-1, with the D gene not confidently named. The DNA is TGCAGTGCTAAGGGAGTCACTGAAGCTTTCTTT. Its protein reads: CSAKGVTEAFF.